This note documents a single T cell receptor beta chain sequence. No antigen is known for it. No per-base quality is available; no much larger clone lies one base away. Enrolling through a virtual design, the prospective study's participants ranged in age from roughly 18 to 95 years and lived across 20 to 25 United States geographic areas. In the prospective study, participants were assigned to cohorts based on the clinical history participants reported in a screening survey and a study questionnaire. Recovered participants in ImmuneRACE Cohort 3 were defined by two consecutive negative NP/OP PCR tests, clearance by a healthcare professional, or resolution of symptoms. Each participant in the prospective study had whole blood, serum and a nasopharyngeal or oropharyngeal swab collected by mobile phlebotomists. Additional blood draws and questionnaires over an approximately two-month period could optionally be provided by prospective study participants. Prospective study blood samples were shipped either frozen or at room temperature before DNA extraction.

These data originate in a study of blood T cell repertoires in COVID-19 (dated by TCRdb to about 2020). For the study in its entirety: Samples covering the acute and convalescent phases of COVID-19 were provided by collaborators in the United States, Italy and Spain. The material from the prospective study consisted of cDNA or gDNA derived from T cells, B-cell-depleted T cells, or PBMCs. Subjects who had been exposed to COVID-19, were actively infected with it, or had recovered from it provided the deeply sampled blood TCRbeta repertoires that made up the dataset. The repertoires were released in a freely available public database intended as a resource for research on the immune response to SARS-CoV-2. Samples were obtained from the ongoing ImmuneRACE study (first 160 participants) and from 1,000 to 1,500 subjects provided by 6 global collaborators. Nearly every sample came with metadata listing a de-identified subject ID, COVID-19 status, age in years and sex. HLA class I and class II types, where available, came from metadata supplied by the sample provider rather than from assay-based typing.

TCRbeta CDR3 regions were amplified from genomic DNA by means of the immunoSEQ Assay, a bias-controlled multiplex PCR. As for the authors' bioinformatics: Within the assay, amplification of reference gene primers was used to estimate how many nucleated cells each sample contained. Sequence reads were collapsed and filtered to measure the absolute abundance of every unique TCRbeta CDR3 rearrangement. Productive Simpson clonality was computed per sample as the square root of Simpson's diversity index over productive rearrangements. In TCRdb, the immuneACCESS table is reduced to in-frame sequences with V and J assigned. These tables do not hold every clone; where another copy was compared, an unresolved V gene accounts for under half, and the others remain unexplained. V, J and clone size reflect that table, while D and trimming were determined from the DNA. The sample contains under 350,000 clones, around 84% of them found a single time. The top ten clones comprise about 4.1% of the sample.

Unmatched junction bases come to 2, with V trimmed by 7 bases and J by 1 base. Measured from the cysteine to the phenylalanine, the CDR3 is 14 residues long. Only CDR3 DNA is held: 42 bases, read in frame from base 1. CDR1 and CDR2 (MNHEY, SMNVEV) derive from the germline V gene (reference sequence). Results the study describes overall, beyond this receptor: The quantity of clinical and demographic metadata differed by source and by participant and was supplied without curation.

Material for sequencing was PBMCs or T cells enriched from blood (not recorded which). The chain uses TRBV27 and TRBJ2-4, and TRBD1 aligns with 9 junction nucleotides. The TCR originated in a man in his thirties or forties who had recovered from COVID-19. The CDR3 region reads CASIGQGAKNIQYF. The DNA reads TGTGCCAGCATCGGACAGGGGGCCAAAAACATTCAGTACTTC.